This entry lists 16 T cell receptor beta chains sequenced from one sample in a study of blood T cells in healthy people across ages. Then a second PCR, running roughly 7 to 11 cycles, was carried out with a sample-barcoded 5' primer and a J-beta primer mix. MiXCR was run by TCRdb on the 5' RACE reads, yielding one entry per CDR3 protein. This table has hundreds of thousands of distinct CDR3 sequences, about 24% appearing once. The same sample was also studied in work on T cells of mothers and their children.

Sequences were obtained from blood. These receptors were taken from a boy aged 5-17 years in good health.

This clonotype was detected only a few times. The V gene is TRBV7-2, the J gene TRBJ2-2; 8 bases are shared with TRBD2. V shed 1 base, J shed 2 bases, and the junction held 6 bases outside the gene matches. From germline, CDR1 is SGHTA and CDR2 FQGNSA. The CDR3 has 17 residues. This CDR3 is CASSLDVGRVNTGELFF. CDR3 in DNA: TGTGCCAGCAGCTTAGATGTCGGGAGGGTAAACACCGGGGAGCTGTTTTTT.

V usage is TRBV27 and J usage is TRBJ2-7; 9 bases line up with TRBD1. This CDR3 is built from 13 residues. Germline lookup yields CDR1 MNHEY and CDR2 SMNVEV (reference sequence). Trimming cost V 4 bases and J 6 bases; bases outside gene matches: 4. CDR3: CASSWDRETEQYF. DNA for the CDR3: TGTGCCAGCAGTTGGGACAGGGAAACCGAGCAGTACTTC.

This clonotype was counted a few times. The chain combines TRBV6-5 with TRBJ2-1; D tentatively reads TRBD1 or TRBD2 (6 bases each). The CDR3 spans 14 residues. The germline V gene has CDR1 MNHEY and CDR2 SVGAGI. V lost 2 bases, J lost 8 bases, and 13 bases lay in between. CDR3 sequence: CASSYMGGGDEQFF. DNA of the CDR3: TGTGCCAGCAGTTACATGGGGGGCGGCGATGAGCAGTTCTTC.

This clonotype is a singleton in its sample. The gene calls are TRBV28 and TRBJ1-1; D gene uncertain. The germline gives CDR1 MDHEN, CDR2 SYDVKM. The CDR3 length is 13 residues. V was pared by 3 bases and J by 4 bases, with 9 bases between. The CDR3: CASSLANPTEAFF. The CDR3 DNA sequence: TGTGCCAGCAGTTTGGCAAACCCCACTGAAGCTTTCTTT.

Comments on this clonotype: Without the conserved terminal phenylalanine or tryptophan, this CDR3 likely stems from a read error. DNA of the CDR3: TGTGCCAGCAGCCAAAACCGGGCCCATAACACTGAAGCTTTCCTT. It yields the protein CASSQNRAHNTEAFL. The V and J genes are TRBV7-2 and TRBJ1-1; no definite D call. The V gene's germline CDR1 is SGHTA and CDR2 FQGNSA. The CDR3 sequence is 15 residues long. V was cut by 5 bases and J by 2 bases, with 15 bases left in between.

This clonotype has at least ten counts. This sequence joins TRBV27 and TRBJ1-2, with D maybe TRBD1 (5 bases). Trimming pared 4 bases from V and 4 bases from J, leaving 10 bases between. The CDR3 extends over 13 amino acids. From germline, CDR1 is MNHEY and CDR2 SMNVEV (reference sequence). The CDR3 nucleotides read TGTGCCAGCAGTTCGGGGGGAGGCTATGGCTACACCTTC. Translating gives CASSSGGGYGYTF.

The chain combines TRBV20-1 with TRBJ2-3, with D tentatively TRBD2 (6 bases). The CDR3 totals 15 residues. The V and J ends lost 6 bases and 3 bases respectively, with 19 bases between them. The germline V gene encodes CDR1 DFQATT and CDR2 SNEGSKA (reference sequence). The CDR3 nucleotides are TGCAGTGCGGAAGGGGACCGGGAGTGGACAGATACGCAGTATTTT. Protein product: CSAEGDREWTDTQYF.

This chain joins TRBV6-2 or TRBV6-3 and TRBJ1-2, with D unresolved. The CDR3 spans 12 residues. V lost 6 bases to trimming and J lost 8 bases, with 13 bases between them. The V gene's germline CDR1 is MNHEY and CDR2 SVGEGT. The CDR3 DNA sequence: TGTGCCAGCAGAACAAGCCCAATCGGCTACACCTTC. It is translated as CASRTSPIGYTF.

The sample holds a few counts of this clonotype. Here the CDR3 reads CASSQDGQGSPLHF. CDR3 coding DNA: TGCGCCAGCAGCCAAGACGGACAGGGTTCACCCCTCCACTTT. This chain connects TRBV4-3 to TRBJ1-6; 8 bases are shared with TRBD1. The V gene end was trimmed by 0 bases and the J gene end by 9 bases; junction bases not matched to a gene: 1. Germline values: CDR1 LGHNA, CDR2 YSLEER. The CDR3 spans 14 residues.

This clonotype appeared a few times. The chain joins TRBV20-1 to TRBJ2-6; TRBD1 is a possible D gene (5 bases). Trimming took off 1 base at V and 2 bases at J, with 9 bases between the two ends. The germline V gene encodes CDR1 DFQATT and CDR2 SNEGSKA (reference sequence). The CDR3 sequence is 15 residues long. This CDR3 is CSARAQGTGANVLTF. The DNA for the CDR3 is TGCAGTGCTAGAGCTCAGGGTACTGGGGCCAACGTCCTGACTTTC.

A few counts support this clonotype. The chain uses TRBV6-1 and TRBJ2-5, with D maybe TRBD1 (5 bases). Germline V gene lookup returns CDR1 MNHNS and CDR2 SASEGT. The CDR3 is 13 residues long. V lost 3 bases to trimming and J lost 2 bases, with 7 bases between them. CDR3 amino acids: CASSEGPQETQYF. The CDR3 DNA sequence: TGTGCCAGCAGTGAGGGGCCTCAAGAGACCCAGTACTTC.

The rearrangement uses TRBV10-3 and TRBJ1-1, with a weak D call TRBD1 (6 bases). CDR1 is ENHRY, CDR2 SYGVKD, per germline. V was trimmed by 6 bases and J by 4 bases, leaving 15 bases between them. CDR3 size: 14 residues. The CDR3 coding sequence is TGTGCCATCAGGGAAGACAGGTTCGTCACTGAAGCTTTCTTT. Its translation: CAIREDRFVTEAFF.

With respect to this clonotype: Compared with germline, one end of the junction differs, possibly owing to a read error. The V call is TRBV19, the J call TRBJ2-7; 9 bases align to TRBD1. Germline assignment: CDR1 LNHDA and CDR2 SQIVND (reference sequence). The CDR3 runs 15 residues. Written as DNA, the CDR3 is TGTGCCAGTAGCCTGGGACAGGGCCTCTCCTACGAGCAGTGCTTC. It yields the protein CASSLGQGLSYEQCF.

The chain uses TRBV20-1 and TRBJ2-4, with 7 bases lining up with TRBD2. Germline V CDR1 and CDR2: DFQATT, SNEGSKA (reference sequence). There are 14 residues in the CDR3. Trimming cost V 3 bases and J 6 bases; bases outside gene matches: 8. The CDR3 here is CSARVAGVLNIQYF. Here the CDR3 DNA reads TGCAGTGCTAGGGTTGCGGGAGTTCTAAACATTCAGTACTTC.

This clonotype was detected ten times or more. CDR3 sequence: CASSPGAASYEQYF. CDR3 nucleotides: TGTGCCAGCTCCCCCGGAGCCGCCTCCTACGAGCAGTACTTC. The gene calls are TRBV18 and TRBJ2-5; D remains unclear. The assigned J gene may be wrong: the sequence end matches TRBJ2-7 better. The CDR3 covers 14 residues. CDR1 and CDR2 from the germline V gene are KGHSH and LQKENI.

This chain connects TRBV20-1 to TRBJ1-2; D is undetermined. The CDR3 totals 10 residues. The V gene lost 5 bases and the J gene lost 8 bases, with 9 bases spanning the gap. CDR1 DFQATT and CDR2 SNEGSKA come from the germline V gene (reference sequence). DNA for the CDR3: TGCAGTGCTCCGTATAGGGGCTACACCTTC. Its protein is CSAPYRGYTF.